Listed below are T cell receptor beta chains from one sample, sequenced in a study of blood T cells in healthy people across ages. TCRdb passed the 5' RACE reads through MiXCR, listing each CDR3 protein once. The data show around 850,000 distinct CDR3 sequences, 35% to 40% seen once. Material for sequencing was blood. The receptors stem from a man between 18 and 29 years old in good health. CDR3s include the opening cysteine and the closing phenylalanine or tryptophan. A D gene is named only where the DNA matches it firmly. Some rows have no size entry. The others give once, few or many, or a class for an expanded clone.

D	J	V	size	DNA	CDR3
TRBD2	TRBJ2-2	TRBV20-1	.	TGCAGTGCTATACAACTAGCGGGGAACACCGGGGAGCTGTTTTTT	CSAIQLAGNTGELFF
.	TRBJ2-1	TRBV20-1	few	TGCAGTGCTGCCGGGGGGACAGGCCCTCCCTACAATGAGCAGTTCTTC	CSAAGGTGPPYNEQFF
TRBD2	TRBJ2-5	TRBV7-9	few	TGTGCCAGCAGCTTAATTATCCCTAGCGGGGACCAAGAGACCCAGTACTTC	CASSLIIPSGDQETQYF
TRBD1	TRBJ1-2	TRBV9	.	TGTGCCAGCAGCGTAGAAACGGGACAGGAGCTCTATGGCTACACCTTC	CASSVETGQELYGYTF
.	TRBJ2-1	TRBV20-1	once	TGCAGTGCTAGAGACGGGGCTGGGGGTTTCAATGAGCAGTTCTTC	CSARDGAGGFNEQFF
.	TRBJ1-5	TRBV4-3	few	TGCGCCAGCAGCCAAGAGGTCTACCAGCCCCAGCATTTT	CASSQEVYQPQHF
.	TRBJ1-1	TRBV5-4	.	TGTGCCAGCAGCTTGCTAACAGGACTCACTGAAGCTTTCTTT	CASSLLTGLTEAFF
.	TRBJ1-1	TRBV7-9	.	TGTGCCGGCAGCCCCGTCTTGACCACTGAAGCTTTCTTT	CAGSPVLTTEAFF
TRBD1	TRBJ2-1	TRBV11-2	few	TGTGCCAGCAGCAACCCCGGGACAGGGGCCTACAATGAGCAGTTCTTC	CASSNPGTGAYNEQFF
TRBD1	TRBJ2-7	TRBV3-1	.	TGTGCCAGCAGCCAAGCGGGGACAGGGGGCTTCGCCTTCAACTACGAGCAGTACTTC	CASSQAGTGGFAFNYEQYF
TRBD2	TRBJ2-5	TRBV20-1	once	TGCAGTGCTAGAGATCAGGCTAGCGGGAGTGGCGAGACCCAGTACTTC	CSARDQASGSGETQYF